A selection of T cell receptor beta chains follows, all from one sample in a study of breast tumors, draining lymph nodes, adjacent tissues. TCRdb used MiXCR to reprocess the multiplex PCR reads, holding one entry per CDR3 protein. The repertoire includes about 130,000 distinct CDR3 sequences, about 20% of them detected once, and more than 3% sits in the top ten. The specimen sequenced was axillary lymph node tissue. The receptors come from a female donor with breast cancer. Some clones in this sample may be carry-over from other donors' samples. Both conserved end residues are part of each CDR3. D genes are given only for firm matches. Part of the rows lack a size; the others show once, few, many or a class for expanded clones.

clone_size	d_call	v_call	j_call	cdr3_aa	cdr3_nt
many	-	TRBV10-3	TRBJ1-2	CAIRLDRGAGYTF	TGTGCCATCAGACTCGACAGAGGCGCTGGCTACACCTTC
-	-	TRBV3-1	TRBJ1-5	CASSQAGNGQPQHF	TGTGCCAGCAGCCAAGCAGGGAATGGTCAGCCCCAGCATTTT
-	-	TRBV11-2	TRBJ1-1	CASGFNRNTEAFF	TGTGCCAGCGGCTTCAACAGGAACACTGAAGCTTTCTTT
few	TRBD2	TRBV6-2/TRBV6-3	TRBJ2-2	CASSYSRGANTGELFF	TGTGCCAGCAGTTACTCACGGGGGGCGAACACCGGGGAGCTGTTTTTT
-	-	TRBV28	TRBJ1-2	CASVYRDRSYGYTF	TGTGCCAGCGTCTACAGGGATAGATCCTATGGCTACACCTTC
many	TRBD2	TRBV5-1	TRBJ2-1	CASSQGLAAFSYNEQFF	TGCGCCAGCAGCCAAGGACTAGCGGCATTCTCCTACAATGAGCAGTTCTTC
many	-	TRBV15	TRBJ2-5	CATSRDQWHNQETQYF	TGTGCCACCAGCAGAGATCAGTGGCACAACCAAGAGACCCAGTACTTC
many	TRBD1	TRBV20-1	TRBJ1-2	CSAREARQGAGAYGYTF	TGCAGTGCTAGAGAGGCCCGACAGGGGGCAGGAGCATATGGCTACACCTTC
few	TRBD2	TRBV5-1	TRBJ2-1	CASSLAGRGNEQFF	TGCGCCAGCAGCTTAGCGGGGAGAGGCAATGAGCAGTTCTTC
many	-	TRBV7-9	TRBJ1-5	CASSLAGTQPQHF	TGTGCCAGCAGCTTAGCGGGGACCCAGCCCCAGCATTTT
many	-	TRBV20-1	TRBJ2-1	CSATNEQFF	TGCAGTGCGACTAATGAGCAGTTCTTC
few	TRBD2	TRBV12-3/TRBV12-4	TRBJ2-7	CASSFDLSGAREQCF	TGCGCCAGCAGTTTTGATCTTAGCGGGGCGAGGGAGCAGTGCTTC
many	TRBD2	TRBV24-1	TRBJ2-1	CATSQLAGGPNEQFF	TGTGCCACCAGTCAACTAGCGGGAGGGCCAAATGAGCAGTTCTTC
many	TRBD1	TRBV6-5	TRBJ2-7	CASSWDRATYEQYF	TGTGCCAGCAGTTGGGACAGGGCTACCTACGAGCAGTACTTC
many	TRBD2	TRBV5-1	TRBJ2-3	CASSLVLAGGPGDTQYF	TGCGCCAGCAGCTTGGTTCTAGCGGGAGGGCCTGGAGATACGCAGTATTTT
-	TRBD2	TRBV7-9	TRBJ2-1	CASSLTREVHEQFF	TGTGCCAGCAGCTTAACCCGGGAGGTTCATGAGCAGTTCTTC
many	TRBD1	TRBV20-1	TRBJ2-5	CSARDFQGEETQYF	TGCAGTGCTAGAGATTTTCAGGGGGAAGAGACCCAGTACTTC
-	-	TRBV6-1	TRBJ2-7	CASSSAGLSSYEQYF	TGTGCCAGCAGTTCAGCCGGACTGAGCTCCTACGAGCAGTACTTC
many	TRBD1	TRBV7-8	TRBJ2-5	CASSDGTGAGETQYF	TGTGCCAGCAGCGACGGGACAGGGGCAGGTGAGACCCAGTACTTC
many	TRBD1	TRBV2	TRBJ2-5	CASNRDRGAQETQYF	TGTGCCAGCAACCGGGACAGGGGGGCCCAAGAGACCCAGTACTTC
-	TRBD1	TRBV10-3	TRBJ2-7	CAISEPGQGAEEQYF	TGTGCCATCAGTGAGCCGGGACAGGGGGCTGAAGAGCAGTACTTC
many	-	TRBV6-5	TRBJ2-1	CASRLNSNEQFF	TGTGCCAGCAGATTAAACAGCAATGAGCAGTTCTTC
-	TRBD1	TRBV20-1	TRBJ1-5	CSARVQGASNQPQHF	TGCAGTGCTAGAGTACAGGGGGCCAGCAATCAGCCCCAGCATTTT
few	-	TRBV7-4	TRBJ1-5	CTSPLKSGTGVENQPQHF	TGTACCAGCCCCTTAAAGTCAGGGACGGGGGTTGAGAATCAGCCCCAGCATTTT
many	-	TRBV7-9	TRBJ2-2	CASSLVFGIGTGELFF	TGTGCCAGCAGCTTAGTATTTGGTATCGGGACCGGGGAGCTGTTTTTT
many	-	TRBV7-7	TRBJ2-5	CASSSRTVQETQYF	TGTGCTAGCAGCTCCAGGACAGTTCAAGAGACCCAGTACTTC
many	-	TRBV10-3	TRBJ1-6	CAISESGGNSPLHF	TGTGCCATCAGTGAGTCAGGGGGAAATTCACCCCTCCACTTT
many	-	TRBV7-8	TRBJ2-1	CASSLARGYNEQFF	TGTGCCAGCAGCTTGGCCAGGGGTTACAATGAGCAGTTCTTC
-	-	TRBV4-1	TRBJ2-6	CASSPYGTSGANVLTF	TGCGCCAGCAGCCCCTATGGGACCTCTGGGGCCAACGTCCTGACTTTC
few	-	TRBV6-1	TRBJ1-5	CASSERAAFSNQPQHF	TGTGCCAGCAGCGAGCGGGCGGCCTTTAGCAATCAGCCCCAGCATTTT
few	-	TRBV2	TRBJ1-3	CASNQRGHPSGNTIYF	TGTGCCAGCAACCAAAGGGGACACCCTTCTGGAAACACCATATATTTT
-	TRBD2	TRBV3-1	TRBJ2-1	CASSQDQLAGAYNEQFF	TGTGCCAGCAGCCAAGACCAGCTAGCGGGGGCCTACAATGAGCAGTTCTTC
many	TRBD2	TRBV9	TRBJ2-1	CASSVTAGANYNEQFF	TGTGCCAGCAGCGTAACGGCGGGAGCTAATTACAATGAGCAGTTCTTC
-	TRBD2	TRBV6-6	TRBJ2-2	CASSSTSANTGELFF	TGTGCCAGCAGTTCGACTAGCGCGAACACCGGGGAGCTGTTTTTT
few	-	TRBV7-9	TRBJ1-1	CASSPAGETEAFF	TGTGCCAGCAGCCCAGCCGGGGAAACTGAAGCTTTCTTT
many	-	TRBV20-1	TRBJ2-5	CSALSGPFETQYF	TGCAGTGCCCTCTCGGGACCCTTTGAGACCCAGTACTTC
many	-	TRBV11-3	TRBJ2-5	CASSLAPSETQYF	TGTGCCAGCAGCTTAGCTCCGTCGGAGACCCAGTACTTC
many	-	TRBV12-3/TRBV12-4	TRBJ2-1	CASSPRTASSYNEQFF	TGTGCCAGCAGTCCCAGGACAGCCAGCTCCTACAATGAGCAGTTCTTC
many	TRBD1	TRBV3-1	TRBJ2-7	CASSLEPRTGRNEQYF	TGTGCCAGCAGCCTAGAACCTCGGACAGGGAGGAACGAGCAGTACTTC
few	TRBD2	TRBV27	TRBJ2-7	CASSKPSGGVFEQYF	TGTGCCAGCAGTAAGCCTAGCGGGGGCGTCTTCGAGCAGTACTTC
-	TRBD1	TRBV12-3/TRBV12-4	TRBJ2-7	CVSSPRQGSEQYF	TGTGTCAGCAGTCCCCGACAGGGCTCCGAGCAGTACTTC
many	TRBD2	TRBV20-1	TRBJ2-3	CSALAGRGTDTQYF	TGCAGTGCTCTAGCGGGGAGGGGCACAGATACGCAGTATTTT
many	TRBD1	TRBV12-3/TRBV12-4	TRBJ1-2	CASSPTGIGYTF	TGTGCCAGCAGCCCGACAGGGATTGGCTACACCTTC
many	TRBD2	TRBV6-6	TRBJ2-5	CASTPTSGATGETQYF	TGTGCCAGCACACCGACTAGCGGGGCCACCGGAGAGACCCAGTACTTC
many	-	TRBV15	TRBJ2-7	CATSRFSGAGEQYF	TGTGCCACCAGCAGGTTTTCAGGGGCCGGCGAGCAGTACTTC
many	TRBD2	TRBV25-1	TRBJ2-3	CATQSGVRTDTQYF	TGTGCCACCCAAAGCGGGGTCCGCACAGATACGCAGTATTTT
-	TRBD1	TRBV18	TRBJ2-1	CASSPKSGGLDEQFF	TGTGCCAGCTCACCAAAGTCAGGGGGCTTAGATGAGCAGTTCTTC
-	-	TRBV5-1	TRBJ1-1	CASSDTGHLNTEAFF	TGCGCCAGCAGCGATACGGGACACCTGAACACTGAAGCTTTCTTT
many	TRBD2	TRBV5-1	TRBJ2-7	CVSSLVQRDYEQYF	TGCGTCAGCAGCTTGGTCCAGCGGGACTACGAGCAGTACTTC
many	-	TRBV5-1	TRBJ2-5	CASSRGMGVRETQYF	TGCGCCAGCAGCCGCGGGATGGGCGTTCGAGAGACCCAGTACTTC
many	TRBD2	TRBV20-1	TRBJ2-1	CSAQWGGGDNEQFF	TGCAGTGCCCAATGGGGCGGGGGGGACAATGAGCAGTTCTTC
many	TRBD2	TRBV7-2	TRBJ2-4	CASSPRTSGRDDIQYF	TGTGCCAGCAGCCCCCGGACTAGCGGGAGGGATGACATTCAGTACTTC
many	TRBD2	TRBV10-3	TRBJ2-7	CAIGTSGGSHEQYF	TGTGCCATTGGGACTAGCGGGGGATCCCACGAGCAGTACTTC
many	-	TRBV2	TRBJ1-4	CASTDSRSATNEKLFF	TGTGCCAGCACAGATAGTAGAAGTGCAACTAATGAAAAACTGTTTTTT
many	-	TRBV7-9	TRBJ1-2	CASSRGDRSTNYGYTF	TGTGCCAGCAGCCGAGGGGACCGCTCTACTAACTATGGCTACACCTTC
many	-	TRBV5-6	TRBJ2-3	CASSFTVRAQDTQYF	TGTGCCAGCAGCTTCACAGTCAGGGCGCAGGATACGCAGTATTTT
many	-	TRBV6-6	TRBJ2-5	CASSFDRRVETQYF	TGTGCCAGCAGTTTTGACAGGAGAGTGGAGACCCAGTACTTC